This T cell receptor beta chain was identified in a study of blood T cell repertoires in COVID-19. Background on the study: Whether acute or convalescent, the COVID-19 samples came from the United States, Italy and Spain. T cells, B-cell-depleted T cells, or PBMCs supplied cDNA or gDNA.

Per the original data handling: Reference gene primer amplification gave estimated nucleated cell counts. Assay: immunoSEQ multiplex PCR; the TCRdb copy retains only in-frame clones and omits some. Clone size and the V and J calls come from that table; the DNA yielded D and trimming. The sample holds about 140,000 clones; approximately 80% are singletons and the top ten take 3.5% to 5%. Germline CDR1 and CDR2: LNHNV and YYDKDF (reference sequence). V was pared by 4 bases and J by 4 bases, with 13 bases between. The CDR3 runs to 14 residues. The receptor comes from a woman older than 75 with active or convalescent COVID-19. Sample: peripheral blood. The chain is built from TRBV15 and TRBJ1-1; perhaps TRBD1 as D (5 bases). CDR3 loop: CATSIKQGGTEAFF. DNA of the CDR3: TGTGCCACCAGCATTAAGCAGGGAGGCACTGAAGCTTTCTTT.